Listed below are T cell receptor beta chains from one sample, sequenced in a study. TCRdb processed the 5' RACE reads anew with MiXCR; each CDR3 protein has one entry. The sample records approximately 10,000 distinct CDR3 sequences, about a quarter being singletons. The sample taken for sequencing was Tregs sorted from blood. These TCRs come from a female donor with breast cancer. Both conserved end residues are part of each CDR3. Each record gives: V gene, J gene, D gene, CDR3 protein. A D gene is named only where the DNA matches it firmly.

>TRBV20-1|TRBJ1-1|.
CSARPWTEEAFF
>TRBV6-5|TRBJ2-1|.
CASSYLGSYNEQFF
>TRBV9|TRBJ2-3|.
CASSPRLTRGTDTQYF
>TRBV20-1|TRBJ1-5|TRBD1
CSASRDRSNQPQHF
>TRBV20-1|TRBJ1-1|TRBD1
CSASETGVTEAFF
>TRBV9|TRBJ2-5|TRBD1
CASSEGEAGGGKTQYF
>TRBV9|TRBJ2-1|TRBD1
CASSGRTGREQFF
>TRBV4-1|TRBJ1-1|.
CASSQEGARVNTEAFF
>TRBV24-1|TRBJ2-1|TRBD2
CATSDGAGTSAYNEQFF
>TRBV25-1|TRBJ1-1|.
CASSELGQGWTEAFF
>TRBV7-3|TRBJ2-7|.
CASSLSGDSYEQYF
>TRBV24-1|TRBJ2-1|TRBD2
CATMEREGRNEQFF
>TRBV7-8|TRBJ2-3|.
CASSLDDTSTDTQYF
>TRBV20-1|TRBJ2-1|TRBD2
CSANLLAGVYNEQFF
>TRBV6-5|TRBJ1-1|.
CASRTGDRTTEAFF
>TRBV4-1|TRBJ2-7|.
CASSPSGGYEQYF
>TRBV4-1|TRBJ1-2|TRBD1
CASSPGWTGGLGGYTF
>TRBV20-1|TRBJ2-1|.
CSARPLHIPNEQFF
>TRBV5-6|TRBJ1-6|.
CASSSGNSPLHF
>TRBV6-2/TRBV6-3|TRBJ2-1|.
CASSYLDLAFEQFF
>TRBV20-1|TRBJ2-5|.
CSARSWNFLETQYF
>TRBV7-9|TRBJ2-2|.
CASSPEGPGGLFF
>TRBV3-1|TRBJ2-1|TRBD2
CASSSLAGKQFF
>TRBV20-1|TRBJ2-7|.
CSARGHLSYEQYF
>TRBV10-3|TRBJ1-1|.
CATTELRGTEAFF
>TRBV28|TRBJ2-7|.
CASRSGLGGEQYF
>TRBV5-5|TRBJ1-1|.
CASSLAAGWGTEAFF
>TRBV9|TRBJ2-1|TRBD2
CASSVVSGRVQFF
>TRBV11-2|TRBJ2-7|.
CASSLGQGGGEQYF
>TRBV6-6|TRBJ2-1|.
CASSDPRDSYNEQFF
>TRBV6-1|TRBJ1-4|.
CASSEWAPRATNEKLFF
>TRBV18|TRBJ2-5|.
CASSKGGSMVRTQYF
>TRBV29-1|TRBJ2-1|.
CSVPQGYNEQFF
>TRBV12-3/TRBV12-4|.|.
CASSLNTDTQHF
>TRBV3-1|TRBJ2-3|TRBD1
CASSHTPGQITDTQYF
>TRBV13|TRBJ2-1|TRBD2
CASSGDESGRLYNEQFF